Each of the 27 T cell receptor beta chains below was sequenced from the same sample in a study of blood T cell repertoires in COVID-19. Produced via immunoSEQ multiplex PCR; TCRdb's table is partial and in-frame only. The sample shows 250,000 to 300,000 clones, about nine tenths of them seen only once. The sample comprised peripheral blood. All receptors come from a man aged 45-65 years with acute or convalescent COVID-19.

This clone was recorded only once. This chain connects TRBV10-2 to TRBJ1-2; a possible D gene is TRBD1 (5 bases). The CDR3 has 18 residues. Between the trimmed V and J ends, which lost 0 bases and 2 bases, there was a span of 19 bases. Germline CDR1 and CDR2: WSHSY and SAAADI. CDR3 coding DNA: TGCGCCAGCAGTGAGTCGATTTACAGGCTACGTGGCAACTATGGCTACACCTTC. This translates into CASSESIYRLRGNYGYTF.

V gene TRBV19 combines with J gene TRBJ1-3; D remains ambiguous. V gave up 7 bases and J gave up 0 bases, with 16 bases separating them. Germline V gene sequence: CDR1 LNHDA, CDR2 SQIVND (reference sequence). The CDR3 contains 16 residues. The CDR3 loop reads CASTNVPDFSGNTIYF. The CDR3 DNA reads TGTGCCAGTACCAACGTCCCAGACTTCTCTGGAAACACCATATATTTT.

This sequence joins TRBV25-1 and TRBJ1-1; 8 positions agree with TRBD1. Per the germline V gene, CDR1 is MGHDK and CDR2 is SYGVNS. CDR3 size: 13 residues. Germline trimming cut 6 bases from V and 11 bases from J; bases unmatched to any gene: 11. The CDR3 spells CASSPLGTGEAFF. The DNA of the CDR3 is TGTGCCAGCAGCCCTCTGGGGACAGGCGAGGCTTTCTTT.

The CDR3 sequence is CASSQDGGGYEQYF. CDR3 DNA sequence: TGTGCCAGCAGCCAAGATGGGGGGGGCTACGAGCAGTACTTC. This chain uses TRBV14 with TRBJ2-7; TRBD2 aligns across 7 bases. This CDR3 is 14 amino acids long. V was pared by 0 bases and J by 3 bases, with 2 bases of the junction left unmatched. CDR1 is SGHDN and CDR2 is FVKESK in the germline V gene. Filled out from reference TRBV14 and TRBJ2-7, the complete variable domain reads EAGVTQFPSHSVIEKGQTVTLRCDPISGHDNLYWYRRVMGKEIKFLLHFVKESKQDESGMPNNRFLAERTGGTYSTLKVQPAELEDSGVYFCASSQDGGGYEQYFGPGTRLTVT.

V is TRBV6-2 or TRBV6-3 and J is TRBJ1-2, with a possible D match to TRBD1 (5 bases). CDR1 is MNHEY, CDR2 SVGEGT, per germline. V was trimmed by 3 bases and J by 2 bases, leaving 10 bases between them. The CDR3 sequence is 14 residues long. The CDR3 coding sequence is TGTGCCAGCAGTTATTCAGGGAAGAACTATGGCTACACCTTC. Translated, it gives CASSYSGKNYGYTF.

This chain links TRBV18 with TRBJ1-2, with a possible D match to TRBD1 (5 bases). CDR1 and CDR2 (germline): KGHSH, LQKENI. Deletions cut 2 bases from V and 3 bases from J, with 10 bases between. The CDR3 is 14 amino acids. In DNA, the CDR3 is TGTGCCAGCTCACCATCAGGGAGGGACTATGGCTACACCTTC. It yields the protein CASSPSGRDYGYTF.

The chain links TRBV7-3 to TRBJ1-2; D gene uncertain. V lost 9 bases to trimming and J lost 5 bases, with 19 bases between them. CDR1 and CDR2 from the germline V gene are SGHTA and FQGTGA. The CDR3 has 14 amino acids. The CDR3 nucleotides are TGTGCCAGTTCTCCGGGGTCTGACCTTTATGGCTACACCTTC. Translated: CASSPGSDLYGYTF. The full variable domain, in which reference TRBV7-3 and TRBJ1-2 provide the parts outside the CDR3, is GAGVSQTPSNKVTEKGKYVELRCDPISGHTALYWYRQSLGQGPEFLIYFQGTGAADDSGLPNDRFFAVRPEGSVSTLKIQRTERGDSAVYLCASSPGSDLYGYTFGSGTRLTVV.

The V call is TRBV5-1, the J call TRBJ2-2, with 8 nucleotides matching TRBD1. The germline V gene encodes CDR1 SGHRS and CDR2 YFSETQ. V shed 2 bases and J 4 bases; nucleotides not matched to a gene: 7. This CDR3 is built from 16 residues. Here the CDR3 DNA reads TGCGCCAGCAGCTTAAGGGGACAGGCGGGCACCGGGGAGCTGTTTTTT. The encoded protein is CASSLRGQAGTGELFF. Based on the CDR3 plus reference TRBV5-1 and TRBJ2-2, the full variable domain is KAGVTQTPRYLIKTRGQQVTLSCSPISGHRSVSWYQQTPGQGLQFLFEYFSETQRNKGNFPGRFSGRQFSNSRSEMNVSTLELGDSALYLCASSLRGQAGTGELFFGEGSRLTVL.

The CDR3 loop is CASRQWTGQGKGNYGYTF. As DNA, the CDR3 is TGCGCCAGCAGGCAATGGACAGGACAGGGAAAAGGAAACTATGGCTACACCTTC. The V gene is TRBV4-1, the J gene TRBJ1-2, with 8 positions matching TRBD1. The CDR3 has 18 residues. The germline CDR1 and CDR2 sequences are MGHRA and YSYEKL. J was trimmed by 2 bases and V by 6 bases; bases with no gene match: 17.

This chain connects TRBV25-1 to TRBJ2-7; 10 bases are shared with TRBD1. The V and J ends lost 5 bases and 6 bases, in that order; junction bases with no gene match: 16. The CDR3 covers 17 residues. In germline, CDR1 is MGHDK, CDR2 SYGVNS. CDR3 in amino acids: CASSPGRIRDRGGEQYF. CDR3 coding DNA: TGTGCCAGCAGTCCAGGGAGAATCCGGGACAGGGGTGGCGAGCAGTACTTC.

CDR3 in DNA: TGCGCCAGCAGCTTCCTTCCGGACACTGAAGCTTTCTTT. Encoded protein: CASSFLPDTEAFF. The gene calls are TRBV5-1 and TRBJ1-1; unclear D gene. Germline CDR1 and CDR2: SGHRS and YFSETQ. This CDR3 spans 13 amino acids. V shed 2 bases and J shed 3 bases, with 8 bases lying between them.

The V call is TRBV6-5, the J call TRBJ1-3; 8 nucleotides align to TRBD1. The CDR3 extends over 15 amino acids. Germline trimming cut 5 bases from V and 0 bases from J; bases unmatched to any gene: 3. Germline values: CDR1 MNHEY, CDR2 SVGAGI. CDR3 residues: CASSQDRVSGNTIYF. The CDR3 DNA reads TGTGCCAGCAGTCAGGACAGGGTCTCTGGAAACACCATATATTTT.

V is TRBV3-1 (or the pseudogene TRBV3-2) and J is TRBJ2-2; possibly TRBD2 for D (5 bases). V was trimmed by 2 bases and J by 4 bases, leaving 11 bases between them. The CDR3 covers 15 residues. CDR1 is LGHDT and CDR2 is YNNKEL in the germline V gene (reference sequence). The CDR3 sequence is CASSQSEGLTGELFF. The DNA for the CDR3 is TGTGCCAGCAGCCAAAGTGAGGGTCTCACCGGGGAGCTGTTTTTT.

This sequence joins TRBV7-3 and TRBJ1-1, with D possibly matching TRBD1 (5 bases). V lost 3 bases and J lost 1, with 6 bases in between. Germline V gene data show CDR1 as SGHTA and CDR2 as FQGTGA. This CDR3 contains 13 residues. The DNA for the CDR3 is TGTGCCAGCAGCTTCCAGGGGAACACTGAAGCTTTCTTT. As protein: CASSFQGNTEAFF. Filled out from reference TRBV7-3 and TRBJ1-1, the complete variable domain reads GAGVSQTPSNKVTEKGKYVELRCDPISGHTALYWYRQSLGQGPEFLIYFQGTGAADDSGLPNDRFFAVRPEGSVSTLKIQRTERGDSAVYLCASSFQGNTEAFFGQGTRLTVV.

The chain is built from TRBV2 and TRBJ1-1; no reliable D call. V lost 7 bases and J 1 base, leaving 13 bases between the germline ends. The germline gives CDR1 SNHLY, CDR2 FYNNEI. The CDR3 is 14 amino acids. The CDR3 protein is CASTEGEGNTEAFF. Here the CDR3 DNA reads TGTGCCAGCACCGAAGGTGAGGGGAACACTGAAGCTTTCTTT.

J is TRBJ2-7 and V is TRBV5-6; D is possibly TRBD1 (6 bases). The CDR3 extends over 12 amino acids. V gave up 5 bases and J gave up 4 bases, with 10 bases separating them. Germline CDR1 reads SGHDT; CDR2 reads YYEEEE. The DNA of the CDR3 is TGTGCCAGCAGAACAGGGTTGTACGAGCAGTACTTC. Translated, it gives CASRTGLYEQYF.

The chain combines TRBV18 with TRBJ2-2, with D possibly TRBD1 on 5 matching bases. V dropped 2 bases and J dropped 0 bases, with 10 bases sitting between them. Germline V CDR1 and CDR2: KGHSH, LQKENI. The CDR3 sequence is 16 residues long. The CDR3 DNA is TGTGCCAGCTCACCATGGGGCTTTTCGAACACCGGGGAGCTGTTTTTT. Translating it yields CASSPWGFSNTGELFF.

The chain recombines TRBV7-3 with TRBJ2-1, with D tentatively TRBD1 (5 bases). V shed 5 bases and J shed 4 bases, with 12 bases lying between them. The CDR3 sequence is 14 residues long. Germline V CDR1 and CDR2: SGHTA, FQGTGA. The CDR3 DNA is TGTGCCAGCAGCCTCGGACACACATACAATGAGCAGTTCTTC. Its translation: CASSLGHTYNEQFF.

The chain recombines TRBV27 with TRBJ1-1, with D maybe TRBD1 (6 bases). Deletions cut 6 bases from V and 10 bases from J, with 36 bases between. Per germline, CDR1 MNHEY and CDR2 SMNVEV (reference sequence). There are 19 residues in the CDR3. The CDR3 DNA is TGTGCCAGCAGACCCGGCGGATTGATTTACTTAGGGGGAAATAGTGGAGCTTTCTTT. The encoded protein is CASRPGGLIYLGGNSGAFF.

The J gene is TRBJ1-2, the V gene TRBV9; possible D gene TRBD1, 5 bases. Germline V gives CDR1 SGDLS, CDR2 YYNGEE. This CDR3 contains 14 residues. With 5 bases removed from V and 7 bases from J, the gap between germline ends came to 18 bases. The CDR3 DNA reads as TGTGCCAGCAGTTCAACGGGGGTTCGGGGTGGCTACACCTTC. Its protein product is CASSSTGVRGGYTF. Based on the CDR3 plus reference TRBV9 and TRBJ1-2, the full variable domain is DSGVTQTPKHLITATGQRVTLRCSPRSGDLSVYWYQQSLDQGLQFLIQYYNGEERAKGNILERFSAQQFPDLHSELNLSSLELGDSALYFCASSSTGVRGGYTFGSGTRLTVV.

The chain carries TRBV29-1 and TRBJ1-6; TRBD1 agrees at 11 bases. The CDR3 consists of 14 residues. CDR1 and CDR2 (germline): SQVTM, ANQGSEA. V lost 8 bases, J lost 7 bases, and 7 bases stayed unmatched. The CDR3: CSPEGDRGNSPLHF. The CDR3 DNA follows: TGCAGCCCCGAGGGGGACAGGGGGAATTCACCCCTCCACTTT.

The chain has TRBV5-6 and TRBJ1-6, with D hard to call. CDR1 SGHDT and CDR2 YYEEEE come from the germline V gene. This CDR3 contains 16 residues. V lost 0 bases and J 9 bases, leaving 16 bases between the germline ends. This chain's CDR3 is CASSLGAKRIRSPLHF. DNA of the CDR3: TGTGCCAGCAGCTTGGGAGCAAAGCGTATCCGTTCACCCCTCCACTTT.

The V gene is TRBV19, the J gene TRBJ1-5, with TRBD1 identical over 7 bases. V shed 4 bases, J shed 3 bases, and the junction held 6 bases outside the gene matches. Looked up from germline, CDR1 is LNHDA and CDR2 is SQIVND (reference sequence). The CDR3 consists of 15 residues. The CDR3 here is CASSTQGLDNQPQHF. For the CDR3, the DNA is TGTGCCAGTAGTACACAGGGGCTGGACAATCAGCCCCAGCATTTT. Full variable domain (missing parts from reference TRBV19 and TRBJ1-5): DGGITQSPKYLFRKEGQNVTLSCEQNLNHDAMYWYRQDPGQGLRLIYYSQIVNDFQKGDIAEGYSVSREKKESFPLTVTSAQKNPTAFYLCASSTQGLDNQPQHFGDGTRLSIL.

V is TRBV6-5 and J is TRBJ1-5; 10 bases are shared with TRBD1. After removal of 4 bases from V and 1 base from J, the junction contained 1 base not matched to a gene. Germline CDR1 and CDR2: MNHEY and SVGAGI. This CDR3 has 15 residues. The CDR3 loop is CASSSTGGSNQPQHF. For the CDR3, the DNA is TGTGCCAGCAGTTCGACAGGGGGCAGCAATCAGCCCCAGCATTTT.

This clone was counted once. The chain couples TRBV18 to TRBJ1-2, with 9 bases matching TRBD1. The CDR3 is 17 residues long. The germline V gene encodes CDR1 KGHSH and CDR2 LQKENI. The ends lost 5 bases at V and 0 bases at J; junction bases unmatched: 10. The CDR3 coding sequence is TGTGCCAGCTCAAGCGACCGGGACAGGGATGCTAACTATGGCTACACCTTC. It yields the protein CASSSDRDRDANYGYTF.

This clone was detected only once. This chain uses TRBV6-5 with TRBJ1-2; the D gene is possibly TRBD1 (5 bases). Germline V CDR1 and CDR2: MNHEY, SVGAGI. V was pared by 7 bases and J by 2 bases, with 17 bases between. The CDR3 spans 15 residues. The CDR3 DNA reads TGTGCCAGCACCCCTACGAGACAGAAGAACTATGGCTACACCTTC. It encodes CASTPTRQKNYGYTF.

The gene calls are TRBV9 and TRBJ1-1; TRBD1 agrees at 9 bases. Germline loops: CDR1 SGDLS, CDR2 YYNGEE. The CDR3 consists of 14 residues. After removal of 3 bases from V and 4 bases from J, the junction contained 4 bases not matched to a gene. CDR3 protein: CASSAMTGGTEAFF. In DNA form, the CDR3 reads TGTGCCAGCAGCGCAATGACAGGGGGCACTGAAGCTTTCTTT.